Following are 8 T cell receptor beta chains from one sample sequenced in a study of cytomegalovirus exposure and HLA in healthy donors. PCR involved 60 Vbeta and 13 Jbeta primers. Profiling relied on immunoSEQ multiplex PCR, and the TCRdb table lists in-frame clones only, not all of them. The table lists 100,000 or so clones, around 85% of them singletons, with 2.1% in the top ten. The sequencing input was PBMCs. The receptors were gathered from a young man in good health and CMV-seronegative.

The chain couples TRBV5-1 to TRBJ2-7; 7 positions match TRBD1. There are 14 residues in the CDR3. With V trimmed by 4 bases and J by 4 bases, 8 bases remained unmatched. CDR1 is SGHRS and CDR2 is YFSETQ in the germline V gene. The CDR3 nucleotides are TGCGCCAGCAGCACAGGACAGGCGGTATACGAGCAGTACTTC. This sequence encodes CASSTGQAVYEQYF.

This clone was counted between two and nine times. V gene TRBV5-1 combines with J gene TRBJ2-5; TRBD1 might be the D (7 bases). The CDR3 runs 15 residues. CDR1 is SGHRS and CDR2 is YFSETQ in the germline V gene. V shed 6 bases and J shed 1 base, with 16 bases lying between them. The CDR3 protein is CASMRQGDFQETQYF. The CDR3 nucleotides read TGCGCCAGCATGCGGCAGGGGGACTTCCAAGAGACCCAGTACTTC.

CDR3 region: CASSLTQGAGELFF. In nucleotides, the CDR3 is TGCGCCAGCAGCTTGACACAGGGGGCCGGGGAGCTGTTTTTT. The chain joins TRBV5-1 to TRBJ2-2; 8 bases line up with TRBD1. The CDR3 loop spans 14 amino acids. Looked up from germline, CDR1 is SGHRS and CDR2 is YFSETQ. The V and J ends lost 1 base and 6 bases, in that order; junction bases with no gene match: 2.

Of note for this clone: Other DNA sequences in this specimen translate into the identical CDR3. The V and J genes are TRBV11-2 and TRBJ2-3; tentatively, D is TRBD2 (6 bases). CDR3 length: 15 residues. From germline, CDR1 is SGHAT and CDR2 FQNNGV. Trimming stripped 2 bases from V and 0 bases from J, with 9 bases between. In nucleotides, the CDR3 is TGTGCCAGCAGCTTACGAGGGACTAGCACAGATACGCAGTATTTT. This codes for CASSLRGTSTDTQYF.

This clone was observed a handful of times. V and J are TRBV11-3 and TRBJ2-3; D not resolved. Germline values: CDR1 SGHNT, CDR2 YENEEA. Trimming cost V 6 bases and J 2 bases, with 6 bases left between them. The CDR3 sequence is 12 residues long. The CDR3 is CASRSNTDTQYF. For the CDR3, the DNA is TGTGCCAGCAGATCAAACACAGATACGCAGTATTTT.

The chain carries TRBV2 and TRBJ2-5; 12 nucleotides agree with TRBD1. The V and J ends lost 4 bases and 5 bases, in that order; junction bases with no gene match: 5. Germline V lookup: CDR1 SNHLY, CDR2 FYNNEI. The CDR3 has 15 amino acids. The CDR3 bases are TGTGCCAGCAGTGTTTGGGACAGGGGGCGGGAGACCCAGTACTTC. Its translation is CASSVWDRGRETQYF.

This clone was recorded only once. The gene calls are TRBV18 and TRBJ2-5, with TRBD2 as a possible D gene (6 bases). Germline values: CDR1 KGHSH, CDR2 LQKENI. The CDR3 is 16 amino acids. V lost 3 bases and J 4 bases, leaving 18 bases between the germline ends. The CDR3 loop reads CASSPDLFGSRETQYF. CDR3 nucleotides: TGTGCCAGCTCACCGGACCTCTTCGGGAGTCGAGAGACCCAGTACTTC.

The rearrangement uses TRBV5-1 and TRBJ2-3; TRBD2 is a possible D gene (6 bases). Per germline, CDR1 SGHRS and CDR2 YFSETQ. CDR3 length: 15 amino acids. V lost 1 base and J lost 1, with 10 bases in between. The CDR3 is CASSLTGGRTDTQYF. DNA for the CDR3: TGCGCCAGCAGCTTGACCGGGGGACGCACAGATACGCAGTATTTT.